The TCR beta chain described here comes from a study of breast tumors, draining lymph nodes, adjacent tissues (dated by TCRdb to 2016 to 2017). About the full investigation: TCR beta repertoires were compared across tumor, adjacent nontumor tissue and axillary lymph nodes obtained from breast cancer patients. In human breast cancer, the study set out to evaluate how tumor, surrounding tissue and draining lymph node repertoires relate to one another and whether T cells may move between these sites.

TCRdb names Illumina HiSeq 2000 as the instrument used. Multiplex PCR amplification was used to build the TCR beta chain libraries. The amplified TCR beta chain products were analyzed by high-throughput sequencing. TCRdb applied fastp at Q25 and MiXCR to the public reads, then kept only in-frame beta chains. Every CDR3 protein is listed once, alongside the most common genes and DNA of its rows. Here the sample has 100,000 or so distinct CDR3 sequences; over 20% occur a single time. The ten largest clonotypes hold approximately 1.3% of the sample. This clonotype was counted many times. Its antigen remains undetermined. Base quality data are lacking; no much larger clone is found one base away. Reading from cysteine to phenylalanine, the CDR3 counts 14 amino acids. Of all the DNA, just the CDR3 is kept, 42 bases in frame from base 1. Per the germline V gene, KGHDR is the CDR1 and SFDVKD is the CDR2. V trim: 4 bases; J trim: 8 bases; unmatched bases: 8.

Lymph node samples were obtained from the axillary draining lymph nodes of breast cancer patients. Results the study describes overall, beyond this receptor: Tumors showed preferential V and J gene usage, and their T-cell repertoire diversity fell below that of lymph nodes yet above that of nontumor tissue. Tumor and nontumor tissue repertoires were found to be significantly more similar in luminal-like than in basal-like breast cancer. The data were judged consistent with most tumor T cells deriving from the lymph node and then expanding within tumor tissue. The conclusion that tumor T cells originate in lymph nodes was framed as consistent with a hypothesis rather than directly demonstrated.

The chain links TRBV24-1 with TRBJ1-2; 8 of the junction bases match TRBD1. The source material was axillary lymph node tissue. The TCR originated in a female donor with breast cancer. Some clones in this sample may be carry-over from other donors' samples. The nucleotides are TGTGCCACCAGTGACCCGACAGGGGTAGGAGGCTACACCTTC. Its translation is CATSDPTGVGGYTF.